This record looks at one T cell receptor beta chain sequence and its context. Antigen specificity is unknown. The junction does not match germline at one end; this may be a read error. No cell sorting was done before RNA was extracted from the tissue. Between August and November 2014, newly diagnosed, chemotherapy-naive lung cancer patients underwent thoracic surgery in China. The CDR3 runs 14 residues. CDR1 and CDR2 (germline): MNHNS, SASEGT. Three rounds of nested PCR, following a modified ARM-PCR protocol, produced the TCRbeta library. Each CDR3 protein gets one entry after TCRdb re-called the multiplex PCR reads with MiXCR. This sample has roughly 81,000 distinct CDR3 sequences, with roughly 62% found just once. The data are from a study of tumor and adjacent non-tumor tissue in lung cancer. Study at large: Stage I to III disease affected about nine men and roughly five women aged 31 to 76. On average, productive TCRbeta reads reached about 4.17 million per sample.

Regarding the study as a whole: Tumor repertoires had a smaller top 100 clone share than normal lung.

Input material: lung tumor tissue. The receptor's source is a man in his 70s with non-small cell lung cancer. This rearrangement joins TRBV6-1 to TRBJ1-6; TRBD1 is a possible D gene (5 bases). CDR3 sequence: CTRSAGPYNSPLHF. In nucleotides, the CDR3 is TGTACCAGAAGTGCAGGGCCATATAATTCACCCCTCCACTTT.